The 29 T cell receptor beta chains listed next were all sequenced from one sample in a study of blood T cell repertoires in COVID-19. TCRdb's copy holds only in-frame clones and misses some; the assay was immunoSEQ multiplex PCR. The data show nearly 250,000 clones, around 89% seen once. The sequenced sample was PBMCs or T cells enriched from blood (not recorded which). These receptors were obtained from a man aged 45-60 years who had been exposed to COVID-19.

V usage is TRBV6-5 and J usage is TRBJ1-2; D is ambiguous. The CDR3 has 14 amino acids. Germline lookup yields CDR1 MNHEY and CDR2 SVGAGI. V lost 2 bases and J lost 4, with 11 bases in between. CDR3: CASSYDLTSYGYTF. CDR3 nucleotides: TGTGCCAGCAGTTACGACTTGACGTCCTATGGCTACACCTTC.

The rearrangement links TRBV5-1 to TRBJ1-3, with D uncertain. The CDR3 contains 16 residues. Trimming shortened V by 2 bases and J by 0 bases, and 12 bases separated the two germline ends. Germline CDR1 SGHRS, CDR2 YFSETQ. CDR3 nucleotide sequence: TGCGCCAGCAGCTTAGCAGGTTCCAGCTCTGGAAACACCATATATTTT. Encoded protein: CASSLAGSSSGNTIYF.

This chain joins TRBV5-1 and TRBJ2-5, with 7 bases identical to TRBD1. CDR3 length: 14 amino acids. Trimming removed 8 bases from V and 4 bases from J; junction bases left unmatched: 11. Looked up from germline, CDR1 is SGHRS and CDR2 is YFSETQ. The CDR3 nucleotides read TGCGCCAGTCAAACCGGGACAGTAGGAGAGACCCAGTACTTC. Translated: CASQTGTVGETQYF.

This chain uses TRBV6-5 with TRBJ2-7, with a tentative D call TRBD1 (6 bases). The V and J ends lost 2 bases and 2 bases respectively, with 13 bases between them. CDR3 length: 15 amino acids. Germline V CDR1 and CDR2: MNHEY, SVGAGI. The CDR3 DNA reads as TGTGCCAGCAGTTACACCGGGGCAGGGGCCTACGAGCAGTACTTC. Translation gives CASSYTGAGAYEQYF.

Remarks on this clone: The same CDR3 is also encoded by other DNA sequences in this sample. The V call is TRBV18, the J call TRBJ2-1; a possible D gene is TRBD1 (6 bases). The CDR3 sequence is 15 residues long. Trimming removed 1 base at V and 4 bases at J, with 11 bases between. The germline V gene encodes CDR1 KGHSH and CDR2 LQKENI. The CDR3 region has the DNA TGTGCCAGCTCACCACTAACAGGGCAATACAATGAGCAGTTCTTC. Its protein product is CASSPLTGQYNEQFF.

The V and J genes are TRBV4-1 and TRBJ1-3; TRBD1 is a possible D gene (6 bases). V lost 4 bases and J lost 5, with 24 bases in between. The CDR3 covers 18 residues. Germline-derived CDR1 and CDR2 are MGHRA and YSYEKL. DNA of the CDR3: TGCGCCAGCAGCCTATCTACGGGACAACAAACAAGGCGAAACACCATATATTTT. As protein: CASSLSTGQQTRRNTIYF.

V is TRBV29-1 and J is TRBJ2-1; TRBD2 might be the D (6 bases). This CDR3 is built from 14 residues. Germline CDR1 SQVTM, CDR2 ANQGSEA. V lost 5 bases and J 0 bases, leaving 11 bases between the germline ends. CDR3: CSVSSVVSYNEQFF. The CDR3 bases are TGCAGCGTTTCTAGCGTCGTCTCCTACAATGAGCAGTTCTTC.

This chain joins TRBV10-3 and TRBJ2-5; 8 bases match TRBD1. Germline CDR1 and CDR2: ENHRY and SYGVKD. CDR3 length: 13 residues. The V gene end was trimmed by 6 bases and the J gene end by 3 bases; junction bases not matched to a gene: 3. CDR3 sequence (DNA): TGTGCCATCAGGGGGGACAGGAAAGAGACCCAGTACTTC. Its protein is CAIRGDRKETQYF.

Concerning this clone: Compared with germline, one end of the junction differs, possibly owing to a read error. The chain joins TRBV7-7 to TRBJ2-5, with D possibly TRBD2 on 7 matching bases. The CDR3 has 15 residues. Germline V gene sequence: CDR1 SSHAT, CDR2 FNYEAQ (reference sequence). CDR3 loop: CASSRSGGQQETQYF. The CDR3 DNA reads as TGTGCTAGCAGCAGGTCGGGGGGACAACAAGAGACCCAGTACTTC. The full variable domain, with the rest looked up from reference TRBV7-7 and TRBJ2-5, is GAGVSQSPRYKVTKRGQDVTLRCDPISSHATLYWYQQALGQGPEFLTYFNYEAQPDKSGLPSDRFSAERPEGSISTLTIQRTEQRDSAMYRCASSRSGGQQETQYFGPGTRLLVL.

This chain uses TRBV2 with TRBJ2-7; 8 nucleotides line up with TRBD1. CDR1 and CDR2 (germline): SNHLY, FYNNEI. V lost 4 bases to trimming and J lost 6 bases; unmatched junction nucleotides: 5. The CDR3 consists of 13 residues. The CDR3 sequence is CASSVTGVAEQYV. As DNA, the CDR3 is TGTGCCAGCAGTGTGACAGGGGTGGCCGAGCAGTACGTC.

This rearrangement joins TRBV5-1 to TRBJ2-1; 11 bases are shared with TRBD2. CDR3 size: 15 residues. Per germline, CDR1 SGHRS and CDR2 YFSETQ. The V and J ends lost 0 bases and 8 bases, in that order; junction bases with no gene match: 4. CDR3 sequence: CASSLVLAGVDEQFF. DNA for the CDR3: TGCGCCAGCAGCTTGGTACTAGCGGGGGTGGATGAGCAGTTCTTC.

V usage is TRBV27 and J usage is TRBJ2-1; 7 bases map to TRBD1. Germline V gene sequence: CDR1 MNHEY, CDR2 SMNVEV (reference sequence). The CDR3 length is 15 residues. Losses at the gene ends were 4 bases for V and 0 bases for J; bases not matched to a gene: 3. CDR3 nucleotide sequence: TGTGCCAGCAGTTACGGGACAGACTCCTACAATGAGCAGTTCTTC. Amino acids: CASSYGTDSYNEQFF.

J is TRBJ2-3 and V is TRBV10-3; TRBD2 matches 7 bases. CDR3 length: 13 residues. Germline V gives CDR1 ENHRY, CDR2 SYGVKD. V lost 4 bases to trimming and J lost 5 bases; unmatched junction nucleotides: 3. CDR3 nucleotide sequence: TGTGCCATCAGTGGACTAGCTGGAGATACGCAGTATTTT. This translates into CAISGLAGDTQYF.

The gene calls are TRBV28 and TRBJ2-7; the match to TRBD1 covers 7 bases. Germline lookup yields CDR1 MDHEN and CDR2 SYDVKM. The CDR3 is made up of 12 amino acids. V shed 10 bases, J shed 0 bases, and the junction held 3 bases outside the gene matches. CDR3 bases: TGTGCCACCAGACAGGGCTCCTACGAGCAGTACGTC. It encodes CATRQGSYEQYV.

The chain has TRBV5-8 and TRBJ1-2, with TRBD1 matching over 9 bases. V lost 1 base and J lost 5; bases outside the gene matches: 3. Per the germline V gene, CDR1 is SGHTS and CDR2 is YDEGEE. The CDR3 loop spans 14 amino acids. CDR3 DNA: TGTGCCAGCAGCTTGCGGGACAGGGTTTATGGCTACACCTTC. This translates into CASSLRDRVYGYTF.

The V call is TRBV27, the J call TRBJ1-2; D perhaps matches TRBD1 (6 bases). Germline assignment: CDR1 MNHEY and CDR2 SMNVEV (reference sequence). Trimming removed 4 bases from V and 4 bases from J, with 13 bases in between. The CDR3 has 14 residues. DNA for the CDR3: TGTGCCAGCAGTTGGGCCATGACAGGCTATGGCTACACCTTC. It encodes CASSWAMTGYGYTF.

V usage is TRBV27 and J usage is TRBJ1-3; the D gene is possibly TRBD1 (5 bases). V lost 6 bases and J 3 bases, leaving 18 bases between the germline ends. CDR3 length equals 16 residues. Germline V CDR1 and CDR2: MNHEY, SMNVEV (reference sequence). For the CDR3, the DNA is TGTGCCAGCAGCCCGAGTTGGGGGGAGGGTGGAAACACCATATATTTT. Its translation: CASSPSWGEGGNTIYF.

The chain links TRBV29-1 to TRBJ1-2; D is ambiguous. V lost 3 bases and J lost 7, with 9 bases in between. Germline assignment: CDR1 SQVTM and CDR2 ANQGSEA. This CDR3 contains 11 residues. The DNA for the CDR3 is TGCAGCGTTGACTCGGGTTCTGGCTACACCTTC. Its translation: CSVDSGSGYTF.

The chain couples TRBV10-2 to TRBJ2-7, with 7 bases lining up with TRBD1. The CDR3 consists of 12 residues. V dropped 5 bases and J dropped 6; count of bases not matched to a gene: 4. Germline-derived CDR1 and CDR2 are WSHSY and SAAADI. CDR3 coding DNA: TGCGCCAGCAGTCTCACAGGGGTCGAGCAGTACGTC. Translating it yields CASSLTGVEQYV.

J is TRBJ1-1 and V is TRBV9, with D possibly matching TRBD1 (6 bases). Deletions cut 4 bases from V and 4 bases from J, with 14 bases between. The CDR3 length is 14 residues. Looked up from germline, CDR1 is SGDLS and CDR2 is YYNGEE. CDR3 DNA sequence: TGTGCCAGCAGCCAAAACCCAGGGGTCACTGAAGCTTTCTTT. It is translated as CASSQNPGVTEAFF.

V usage is TRBV18 and J usage is TRBJ1-6; 10 bases are shared with TRBD1. There are 15 residues in the CDR3. Germline V gene data show CDR1 as KGHSH and CDR2 as LQKENI. V lost 3 bases and J lost 7; bases outside the gene matches: 3. The CDR3, as DNA: TGTGCCAGCTCACCCCGACAGGGGGCGAATTCACCCCTCCACTTT. This gives the protein CASSPRQGANSPLHF.

The J gene is TRBJ1-2, the V gene TRBV29-1, with TRBD1 matching over 9 bases. CDR3 length: 14 residues. Germline lookup yields CDR1 SQVTM and CDR2 ANQGSEA. Trimming took 8 bases from V and 5 from J; bases not matched to a gene: 12. CDR3 coding DNA: TGCAGCACACGAGCCGGGACAGGGAATTATGGCTACACCTTC. Amino acids: CSTRAGTGNYGYTF.

This chain connects TRBV14 to TRBJ1-1; D possibly corresponds to TRBD1 (5 bases). CDR3 length: 16 amino acids. CDR1 and CDR2 from the germline V gene are SGHDN and FVKESK. The germline V and J ends were trimmed by 1 base and 8 bases, with 20 bases remaining between them. Here the CDR3 reads CASSQGYYRPRSEAFF. CDR3 sequence (DNA): TGTGCCAGCAGCCAAGGGTATTACAGGCCCAGGTCCGAAGCTTTCTTT.

The gene calls are TRBV5-1 and TRBJ2-3, with a tentative D call TRBD1 (5 bases). Trimming shortened V by 2 bases and J by 4 bases, and 20 bases separated the two germline ends. The CDR3 consists of 17 residues. Per germline, CDR1 SGHRS and CDR2 YFSETQ. The CDR3 reads CASSFVGALLGPDTQYF. The CDR3 DNA reads as TGCGCCAGCAGCTTCGTCGGTGCTTTATTGGGGCCAGATACGCAGTATTTT.

This chain joins TRBV5-1 and TRBJ2-7; the D gene is possibly TRBD2 (6 bases). The germline V gene has CDR1 SGHRS and CDR2 YFSETQ. This CDR3 is built from 14 residues. V dropped 3 bases and J dropped 1 base, with 11 bases sitting between them. CDR3 residues: CASSSSGTSYEQYF. As DNA, the CDR3 is TGCGCCAGCAGCTCCTCCGGGACTTCCTACGAGCAGTACTTC.

V usage is TRBV28 and J usage is TRBJ2-2; D not resolved. Germline assignment: CDR1 MDHEN and CDR2 SYDVKM. The germline V and J ends were trimmed by 3 bases and 1 base, with 6 bases remaining between them. This CDR3 region has 14 residues. The CDR3 DNA sequence: TGTGCCAGCAGTTTTTACAGGAACACCGGGGAGCTGTTTTTT. It yields the protein CASSFYRNTGELFF.

V and J are TRBV29-1 and TRBJ1-4, with 7 positions matching TRBD1. The V and J ends lost 7 bases and 7 bases, in that order; junction bases with no gene match: 3. The V gene's germline CDR1 is SQVTM and CDR2 ANQGSEA. There are 11 residues in the CDR3. Here the CDR3 reads CSAQGGEKLFF. CDR3 sequence (DNA): TGCAGCGCGCAGGGGGGTGAAAAACTGTTTTTT.

The chain employs TRBV30 and TRBJ1-4; D unresolved. CDR1 is GTSNPN, CDR2 SVGIG, per germline (reference sequence). The V end was cut by 3 bases, the J end by 7 bases, with 15 bases between. The CDR3 extends over 14 amino acids. CDR3 amino acids: CAWRVTANIEKLFF. CDR3 DNA: TGTGCCTGGAGGGTTACAGCAAACATTGAAAAACTGTTTTTT. Complete variable domain (other parts from reference TRBV30 and TRBJ1-4): SQTIHQWPATLVQPVGSPLSLECTVEGTSNPNLYWYRQAAGRGLQLLFYSVGIGQISSEVPQNLSASRPQDRQFILSSKKLLLSDSGFYLCAWRVTANIEKLFFGSGTQLSVL.

This chain links TRBV3-1 (or the pseudogene TRBV3-2) with TRBJ1-2; TRBD1 is a possible D gene (5 bases). CDR1 and CDR2 (germline): LGHDT, YNNKEL (reference sequence). This CDR3 is built from 16 residues. V lost 2 bases to trimming and J lost 4 bases, with 17 bases between them. The CDR3 sequence: CASSQWLGTSSYGYTF. The CDR3 nucleotides are TGTGCCAGCAGCCAATGGCTTGGGACTTCGAGCTATGGCTACACCTTC.